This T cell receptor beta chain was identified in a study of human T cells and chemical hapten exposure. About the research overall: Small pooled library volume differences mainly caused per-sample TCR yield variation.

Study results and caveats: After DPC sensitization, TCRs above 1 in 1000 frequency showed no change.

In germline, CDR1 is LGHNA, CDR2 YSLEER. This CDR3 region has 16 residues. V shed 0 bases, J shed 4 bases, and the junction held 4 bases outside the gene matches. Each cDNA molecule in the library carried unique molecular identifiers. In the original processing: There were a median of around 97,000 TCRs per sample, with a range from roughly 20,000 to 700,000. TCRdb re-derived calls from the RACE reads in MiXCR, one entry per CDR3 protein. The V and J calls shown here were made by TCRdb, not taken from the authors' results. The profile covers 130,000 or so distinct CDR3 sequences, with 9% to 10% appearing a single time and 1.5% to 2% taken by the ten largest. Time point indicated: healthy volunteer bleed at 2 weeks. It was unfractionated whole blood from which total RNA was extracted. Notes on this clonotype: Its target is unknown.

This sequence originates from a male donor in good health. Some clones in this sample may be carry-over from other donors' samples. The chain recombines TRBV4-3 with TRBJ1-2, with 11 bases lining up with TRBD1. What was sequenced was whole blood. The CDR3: CASSQDRDRGSYGYTF. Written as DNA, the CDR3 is TGCGCCAGCAGCCAAGATAGGGACAGGGGGTCCTATGGCTACACCTTC.